The 10 T cell receptor beta chains presented below share a single source sample, sequenced in a study of a mutant IDH1 vaccine in newly diagnosed glioma. Documented time point: week 47, end of study. Each dose of the vaccine consisted of 300 ug of mutant IDH1 20-mer peptide, with topical imiquimod. Profiled with immunoSEQ multiplex PCR; TCRdb holds only in-frame clones, not every one. Of about 84,000 clones in the sample, over 75% are singletons; the top ten hold 4% to 5.5%. The antigens these receptors bind are not known. The source was PBMCs, collected from a glioma patient whose treatment included an IDH1 peptide vaccine. The source is a man aged 35 to 55 with glioma.

CDR3 coding DNA: TGCAGGAGGGGACTAGCGGAAACGAACACCGGGGAGCTGTTTTTT. It encodes CRRGLAETNTGELFF. The chain joins TRBV21-1 to TRBJ2-2; the table gives TRBD2 as D, unverified against the DNA. TRBV21-1 has pseudogene status. The CDR3 covers 15 residues.

This rearrangement joins TRBV10-2 to TRBJ2-1; possibly TRBD1 for D (6 bases). The CDR3 has 14 amino acids. Germline CDR1 and CDR2: WSHSY and SAAADI. Trimming stripped 5 bases from V and 7 bases from J, with 15 bases between. The CDR3 nucleotides read TGCGCCAGCAGTCTACAGGGATCGGGGAATGAGCAGTTCTTC. This encodes CASSLQGSGNEQFF.

V is TRBV6-5 and J is TRBJ2-5; a possible D gene is TRBD2 (6 bases). The germline V and J ends were trimmed by 0 bases and 5 bases, with 13 bases remaining between them. CDR1 is MNHEY and CDR2 is SVGAGI in the germline V gene. This CDR3 contains 15 residues. As DNA, the CDR3 is TGTGCCAGCAGTTACTCCCCGGGGGTGGGGGAGACCCAGTACTTC. Encoded protein: CASSYSPGVGETQYF.

The chain is built from TRBV6-5 and TRBJ1-5; 9 bases map to TRBD1. Germline trimming cut 4 bases from V and 6 bases from J; bases unmatched to any gene: 10. The CDR3 is 16 amino acids. Germline CDR1 MNHEY, CDR2 SVGAGI. The DNA of the CDR3 is TGTGCCAGCAGTTCAATCACCGGACAGGGGCGTCAGCCCCAGCATTTT. Its protein is CASSSITGQGRQPQHF.

The chain carries TRBV14 and TRBJ2-7; tentatively, D is TRBD2 (5 bases). This CDR3 has 13 residues. Trimming took off 4 bases at V and 6 bases at J, with 13 bases between the two ends. CDR1 and CDR2 from the germline V gene are SGHDN and FVKESK. The CDR3 DNA sequence: TGTGCCAGCAGCCCGAGAGGGTTTGGCGAGCAGTACTTC. Encoded protein: CASSPRGFGEQYF.

This rearrangement joins TRBV25-1 to TRBJ2-1; 8 nucleotides agree with TRBD1. The CDR3 extends over 17 amino acids. Per germline, CDR1 MGHDK and CDR2 SYGVNS. With 3 bases clipped from V and 9 bases from J, the junction kept 16 bases outside the gene matches. The CDR3 reads CASSDLDRERAGFEQFF. CDR3 bases: TGTGCCAGCAGTGACTTGGACAGGGAAAGGGCCGGCTTTGAGCAGTTCTTC.

DNA of the CDR3: TGTGCCAGCAGAGGACAGCCCTCCTACGAGCAGTACTTC. Its translation is CASRGQPSYEQYF. The V and J genes are TRBV13 and TRBJ2-7; D might be TRBD1 (6 bases). The CDR3 extends over 13 amino acids. V was shortened by 6 bases and J by 0 bases, with 9 bases between the two germline ends. Germline V gives CDR1 PRHDT, CDR2 FYEKMQ (reference sequence).

The chain joins TRBV4-3 to TRBJ2-1; TRBD1 aligns across 8 bases. The CDR3 is 16 residues long. The germline CDR1 and CDR2 sequences are LGHNA and YSLEER. V lost 0 bases, J lost 7 bases, and 8 bases stayed unmatched. The CDR3 DNA follows: TGCGCCAGCAGCCAAGATCAGCAGGGGGCGTTGAATGAGCAGTTCTTC. It translates to CASSQDQQGALNEQFF.

This chain uses TRBV25-1 with TRBJ2-5, with D tentatively TRBD2 (6 bases). Germline V gene data show CDR1 as MGHDK and CDR2 as SYGVNS. Deletions cut 1 base from V and 0 bases from J, with 9 bases between. The CDR3 sequence is 15 residues long. DNA of the CDR3: TGTGCCAGCAGTGAATGGGGAGGCGACCAAGAGACCCAGTACTTC. Translation: CASSEWGGDQETQYF. Full variable domain (outside the CDR3, taken from reference TRBV25-1 and TRBJ2-5): EADIYQTPRYLVIGTGKKITLECSQTMGHDKMYWYQQDPGMELHLIHYSYGVNSTEKGDLSSESTVSRIRTEHFPLTLESARPSHTSQYLCASSEWGGDQETQYFGPGTRLLVL.

The chain links TRBV9 to TRBJ2-1, with 13 bases identical to TRBD2. Trimming removed 2 bases from V and 7 bases from J; junction bases left unmatched: 3. Germline CDR1 reads SGDLS; CDR2 reads YYNGEE. The CDR3 extends over 15 amino acids. In DNA form, the CDR3 reads TGTGCCAGCAGCGTGCGGGGACTAGCGGGGAATGAGCAGTTCTTC. Amino acid sequence: CASSVRGLAGNEQFF.